The sequence of this T cell receptor beta chain was determined in a study of long-term antiretroviral therapy in people with HIV. The immunoSEQ assay was v3.0, run at survey level. The repertoire was sequenced with immunoSEQ multiplex PCR; TCRdb's copy has only in-frame clones and lacks some. The table shows about 7,800 clones, with about 85% occurring only once. Germline lookup yields CDR1 SGDLS and CDR2 YYNGEE. Trimming shortened V by 4 bases and J by 5 bases, and 16 bases separated the two germline ends. The CDR3 totals 14 residues. Findings and limits, study-wide: Data on ART adherence, viral resistance or therapy changes were unavailable. Regardless of time point, clones expanded before ART dominated the repertoire. Blood draws took place between about 2003 and 2018 and possibly involved older ART regimens.

As for this clone: What it recognizes is unknown.

The sequences come from unsorted PBMCs, collected about 2.6 years before starting antiretroviral therapy. J is TRBJ2-7 and V is TRBV9, with TRBD2 as a possible D gene (6 bases). This receptor was obtained from a man between 35 and 55 years old with HIV. DNA of the CDR3: TGTGCCAGCAGCTCCTACGGCGGGGTCGACGAGCAGTACTTC. Translation gives CASSSYGGVDEQYF.